One and the same sample provided the 3 T cell receptor beta chains below, sequenced in a study of blood T cell repertoires in COVID-19. This table comes from immunoSEQ multiplex PCR, and its TCRdb copy is limited to in-frame clones, with some not included. The profile shows some 300,000 clones, roughly 89% of them singletons. What was sequenced was PBMCs or T cells enriched from blood (not recorded which). These receptors were collected from a woman aged 18-30 years with acute COVID-19.

V and J are TRBV27 and TRBJ2-2; 14 bases line up with TRBD2. Germline CDR1 and CDR2: MNHEY and SMNVEV (reference sequence). The trim removed 5 bases at V and 3 bases at J, leaving 5 bases unmatched. This CDR3 is built from 17 residues. CDR3 DNA sequence: TGTGCCAGCAGTCTACTGACTAGCGGGAGGGACACCGGGGAGCTGTTTTTT. It specifies CASSLLTSGRDTGELFF.

CDR3 residues: CASSQEERGGAFF. CDR3 DNA sequence: TGTGCCAGCTCCCAGGAAGAGAGGGGGGGAGCTTTCTTT. The J gene is TRBJ1-1, the V gene TRBV18; TRBD1 is a possible D gene (6 bases). CDR1 KGHSH and CDR2 LQKENI come from the germline V gene. The CDR3 length is 13 residues. V was clipped by 6 bases and J by 10 bases, with 18 bases between them.

The V and J genes are TRBV7-3 and TRBJ2-2; 8 bases align to TRBD1. V dropped 4 bases and J dropped 5; count of bases not matched to a gene: 12. This CDR3 contains 17 residues. Germline lookup yields CDR1 SGHTA and CDR2 FQGTGA. The CDR3 nucleotides read TGTGCCAGCAGCTCAAGAACAGGGACAGGAGAAACCGGGGAGCTGTTTTTT. Its translation is CASSSRTGTGETGELFF.